This T cell receptor beta chain derives from a study of blood T cells in healthy people across ages. A second roughly 6 to 12 cycle PCR used barcoded and J-beta primers. The template-switch adaptor, which had 12 random nucleotides, put a tag on each cDNA molecule. TCRdb recomputed calls from the 5' RACE reads with MiXCR, one row per CDR3 protein. The data contain 780,000 or so distinct CDR3 sequences, roughly three fifths of them singletons. This CDR3 spans 15 amino acids. Germline V gives CDR1 SGHTA, CDR2 FQGNSA. Trimming at V came to 7 bases and at J to 4 bases, leaving 11 bases not matched to a gene. This clonotype came up a few times.

The source is a man aged 40-49 years in good health. The sequenced material came from blood. The gene calls are TRBV7-2 and TRBJ1-1; TRBD1 matches 8 bases. CDR3 bases: TGTGCCAGCACCCCAGGACAGGGTTTCCTCACTGAAGCTTTCTTT. As protein: CASTPGQGFLTEAFF.